One and the same sample provided the 12 T cell receptor beta chains below, sequenced in a study of blood T cell repertoires in COVID-19. Clones were sequenced by immunoSEQ multiplex PCR, and TCRdb holds only the in-frame ones, with some missing. The sample carries some 150,000 clones, roughly 83% recorded once. Specimen: PBMCs or T cells enriched from blood (not recorded which). The source is a middle-aged man who had recovered from COVID-19.

This clone showed up just a few times. This sample includes further DNA sequences coding for the same CDR3. V gene TRBV7-9 combines with J gene TRBJ1-1, with a tentative D call TRBD1 (5 bases). Germline V gives CDR1 SEHNR, CDR2 FQNEAQ (reference sequence). V lost 2 bases and J lost 1, with 8 bases in between. This CDR3 is built from 14 residues. CDR3 sequence: CASSLRQGNTEAFF. Here the CDR3 DNA reads TGTGCCAGCAGCTTAAGGCAGGGGAACACTGAAGCTTTCTTT.

This clone came up a few times. This chain uses TRBV6-5 with TRBJ2-5, with 8 bases fitting TRBD1. J was trimmed by 3 bases and V by 8 bases; bases with no gene match: 8. This CDR3 is built from 14 residues. The germline V gene has CDR1 MNHEY and CDR2 SVGAGI. The CDR3 loop reads CASGPSGGEETQYF. Written as DNA, the CDR3 is TGTGCCAGCGGGCCATCAGGGGGCGAAGAGACCCAGTACTTC.

The chain combines TRBV7-8 with TRBJ1-1, with 7 bases fitting TRBD1. After removal of 7 bases from V and 1 base from J, the junction contained 15 bases not matched to a gene. Germline V gene sequence: CDR1 SGHVS, CDR2 FQNEAQ. The CDR3 loop spans 17 amino acids. Here the CDR3 DNA reads TGTGCCAGCAACCCCTTCAGGGGGACCGAGGCGAACACTGAAGCTTTCTTT. The encoded protein is CASNPFRGTEANTEAFF.

This rearrangement joins TRBV27 to TRBJ1-5; 7 bases fit TRBD1. The CDR3 loop spans 16 amino acids. The germline V gene encodes CDR1 MNHEY and CDR2 SMNVEV (reference sequence). V lost 4 bases and J lost 3; bases outside the gene matches: 9. CDR3 DNA sequence: TGTGCCAGCAGTTCCTCCGGGACAGCTATCAATCAGCCCCAGCATTTT. This gives the protein CASSSSGTAINQPQHF.

The CDR3 is CASSPTLAGYNEQFF. In nucleotides, the CDR3 is TGTGCCAGTAGTCCAACCCTAGCGGGTTACAATGAGCAGTTCTTC. J is TRBJ2-1 and V is TRBV19; 8 positions agree with TRBD2. V trimming: 5 bases; J trimming: 4 bases; junction bases outside the gene matches: 7. The CDR3 runs to 15 residues. Germline values: CDR1 LNHDA, CDR2 SQIVND (reference sequence).

A few counts support this clone. The V gene is TRBV3-1 (or the pseudogene TRBV3-2), the J gene TRBJ1-2; TRBD1 is a possible D gene (6 bases). Per the germline V gene, CDR1 is LGHDT and CDR2 is YNNKEL (reference sequence). CDR3 length: 15 residues. Trimming removed 0 bases at V and 2 bases at J, with 10 bases between. The CDR3 protein is CASSQDPGHNYGYTF. CDR3 DNA sequence: TGTGCCAGCAGCCAAGATCCGGGACACAACTATGGCTACACCTTC.

The CDR3 protein is CASSLATGGNSPLHF. The CDR3 DNA is TGTGCCAGCAGCTTAGCCACGGGGGGGAATTCACCCCTCCACTTT. The chain uses TRBV7-8 and TRBJ1-6; tentative D call: TRBD1 (5 bases). The germline V gene has CDR1 SGHVS and CDR2 FQNEAQ. Trimming pared 0 bases from V and 7 bases from J, leaving 10 bases between. The length of the CDR3 is 15 residues.

The chain joins TRBV2 to TRBJ2-3, with D maybe TRBD1 (5 bases). Deletions cut 6 bases from V and 2 bases from J, with 18 bases between. Per germline, CDR1 SNHLY and CDR2 FYNNEI. The CDR3 consists of 16 residues. CDR3: CASSPWVGVDTDTQYF. Written as DNA, the CDR3 is TGTGCCAGCAGCCCCTGGGTAGGGGTGGACACAGATACGCAGTATTTT.

The chain links TRBV13 to TRBJ1-4, with D uncertain. The CDR3 has 13 residues. In germline, CDR1 is PRHDT, CDR2 FYEKMQ (reference sequence). The ends were cut back, 4 bases at V and 8 bases at J, with 11 bases in the middle. The CDR3 nucleotides read TGTGCCAGCAGCTCTAAACGGAGCGAAAAACTGTTTTTT. This codes for CASSSKRSEKLFF. Complete variable domain (other parts from reference TRBV13 and TRBJ1-4): AAGVIQSPRHLIKEKRETATLKCYPIPRHDTVYWYQQGPGQDPQFLISFYEKMQSDKGSIPDRFSAQQFSDYHSELNMSSLELGDSALYFCASSSKRSEKLFFGSGTQLSVL.

This clone was picked up a small number of times. This sequence joins TRBV10-2 and TRBJ2-1; no reliable D call. The CDR3 has 15 amino acids. Trimming cost V 3 bases and J 4 bases, with 13 bases left between them. The germline V gene has CDR1 WSHSY and CDR2 SAAADI. The CDR3 loop is CASSDIETIYNEQFF. The CDR3 DNA follows: TGCGCCAGCAGTGATATCGAGACAATTTACAATGAGCAGTTCTTC.

CDR3 coding DNA: TGTGCCAGCAGTGAAGCCGGGACTACCGGGGGTACGCAGTATTTT. Its translation is CASSEAGTTGGTQYF. This sequence joins TRBV6-4 and TRBJ2-3; 7 bases line up with TRBD2. V lost 3 bases to trimming and J lost 8 bases; unmatched junction nucleotides: 11. CDR1 is MRHNA and CDR2 is SNTAGT in the germline V gene. The CDR3 length is 15 residues.

This clone was seen just once. The chain recombines TRBV4-2 with TRBJ1-1; 7 positions match TRBD1. The CDR3 consists of 18 residues. Trimming removed 0 bases from V and 3 bases from J; junction bases left unmatched: 13. Per germline, CDR1 LGHNA and CDR2 YNFKEQ. CDR3 DNA: TGTGCCAGCAGCCAAGATCCAGGGGGTGTATCAGGGGACACTGAAGCTTTCTTT. Residues: CASSQDPGGVSGDTEAFF.